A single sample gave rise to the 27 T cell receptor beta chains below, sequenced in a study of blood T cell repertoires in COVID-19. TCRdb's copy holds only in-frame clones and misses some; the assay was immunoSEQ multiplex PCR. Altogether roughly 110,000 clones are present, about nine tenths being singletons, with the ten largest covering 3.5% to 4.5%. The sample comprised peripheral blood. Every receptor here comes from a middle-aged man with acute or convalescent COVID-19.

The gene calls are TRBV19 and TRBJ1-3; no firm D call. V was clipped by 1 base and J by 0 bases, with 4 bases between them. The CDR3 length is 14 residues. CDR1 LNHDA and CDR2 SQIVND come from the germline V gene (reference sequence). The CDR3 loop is CASSIGASGNTIYF. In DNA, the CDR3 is TGTGCCAGTAGTATAGGGGCCTCTGGAAACACCATATATTTT.

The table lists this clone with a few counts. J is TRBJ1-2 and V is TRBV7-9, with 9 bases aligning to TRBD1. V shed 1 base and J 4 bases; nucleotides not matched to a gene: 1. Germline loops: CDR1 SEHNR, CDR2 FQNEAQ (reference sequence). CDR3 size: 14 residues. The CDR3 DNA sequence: TGTGCCAGCAGCTTAGGGGACAGGGTCTATGGCTACACCTTC. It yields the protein CASSLGDRVYGYTF.

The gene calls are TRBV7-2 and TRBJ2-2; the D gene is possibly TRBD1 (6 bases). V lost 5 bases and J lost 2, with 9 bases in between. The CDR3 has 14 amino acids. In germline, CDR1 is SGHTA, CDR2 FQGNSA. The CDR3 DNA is TGTGCCAGCAGCCCAGGGGTAAACACCGGGGAGCTGTTTTTT. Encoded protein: CASSPGVNTGELFF.

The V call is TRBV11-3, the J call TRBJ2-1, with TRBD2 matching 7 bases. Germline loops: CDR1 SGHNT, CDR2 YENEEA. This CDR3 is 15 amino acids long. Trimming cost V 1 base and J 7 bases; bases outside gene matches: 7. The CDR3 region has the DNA TGTGCCAGCAGCTTAGGGTCGGGAGGAGTTAATGAGCAGTTCTTC. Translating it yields CASSLGSGGVNEQFF. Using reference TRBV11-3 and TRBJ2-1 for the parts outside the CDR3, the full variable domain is EAGVVQSPRYKIIEKKQPVAFWCNPISGHNTLYWYLQNLGQGPELLIRYENEEAVDDSQLPKDRFSAERLKGVDSTLKIQPAELGDSAVYLCASSLGSGGVNEQFFGPGTRLTVL.

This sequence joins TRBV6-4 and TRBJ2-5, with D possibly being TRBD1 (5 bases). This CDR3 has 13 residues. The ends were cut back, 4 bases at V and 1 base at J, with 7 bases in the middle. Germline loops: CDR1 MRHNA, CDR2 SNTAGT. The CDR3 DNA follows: TGTGCCAGCAGTGTCGACAGCCAAGAGACCCAGTACTTC. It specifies CASSVDSQETQYF.

The CDR3 region is CSAGQGGGYTF. Written as DNA, the CDR3 is TGCAGTGCGGGGCAGGGGGGAGGCTACACCTTC. The chain employs TRBV20-1 and TRBJ1-2, with 7 bases matching TRBD1. The CDR3 consists of 11 residues. Germline-derived CDR1 and CDR2 are DFQATT and SNEGSKA (reference sequence). Trimming at V came to 6 bases and at J to 8 bases, leaving 6 bases not matched to a gene.

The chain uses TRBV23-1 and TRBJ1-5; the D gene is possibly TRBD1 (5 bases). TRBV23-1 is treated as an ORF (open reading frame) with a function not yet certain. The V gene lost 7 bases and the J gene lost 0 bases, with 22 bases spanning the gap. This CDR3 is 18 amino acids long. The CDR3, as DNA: TGCGCCAGCATCTCAAATTTGCAGGGAAATTATAGCAATCAGCCCCAGCATTTT. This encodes CASISNLQGNYSNQPQHF.

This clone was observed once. CDR3 loop: CASSELGVGSGANVLTF. The DNA for the CDR3 is TGCGCCAGCAGTGAGCTCGGGGTCGGCTCTGGGGCCAACGTCCTGACTTTC. This chain links TRBV10-2 with TRBJ2-6; possibly TRBD2 for D (5 bases). Germline values: CDR1 WSHSY, CDR2 SAAADI. The CDR3 has 17 amino acids. V shed 2 bases and J shed 0 bases, with 11 bases lying between them.

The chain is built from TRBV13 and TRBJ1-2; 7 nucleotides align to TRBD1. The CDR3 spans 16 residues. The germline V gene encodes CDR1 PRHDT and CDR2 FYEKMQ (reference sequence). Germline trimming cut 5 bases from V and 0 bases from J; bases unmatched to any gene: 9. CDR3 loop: CASSQWDRETNYGYTF. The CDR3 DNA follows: TGTGCCAGCAGCCAATGGGACAGAGAAACTAACTATGGCTACACCTTC.

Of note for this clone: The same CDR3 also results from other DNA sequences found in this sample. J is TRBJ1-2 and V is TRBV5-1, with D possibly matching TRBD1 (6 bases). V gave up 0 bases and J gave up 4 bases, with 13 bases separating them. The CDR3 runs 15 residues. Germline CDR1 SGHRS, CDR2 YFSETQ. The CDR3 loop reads CASSLDGQGLYGYTF. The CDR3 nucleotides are TGCGCCAGCAGCTTGGACGGTCAGGGGCTCTATGGCTACACCTTC.

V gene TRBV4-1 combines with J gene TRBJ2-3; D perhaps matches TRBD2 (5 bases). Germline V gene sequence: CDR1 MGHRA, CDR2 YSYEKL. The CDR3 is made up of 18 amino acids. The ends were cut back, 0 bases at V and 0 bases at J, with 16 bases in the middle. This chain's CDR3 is CASSQDQAGWASTDTQYF. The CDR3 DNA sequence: TGCGCCAGCAGCCAAGATCAGGCGGGCTGGGCCAGCACAGATACGCAGTATTTT.

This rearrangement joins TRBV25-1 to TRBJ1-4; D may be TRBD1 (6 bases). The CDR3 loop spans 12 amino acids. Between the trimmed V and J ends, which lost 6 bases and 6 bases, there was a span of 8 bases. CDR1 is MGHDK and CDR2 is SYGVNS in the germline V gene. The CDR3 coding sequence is TGTGCCAGCAGCAGGGGAGATGAAAAACTGTTTTTT. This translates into CASSRGDEKLFF. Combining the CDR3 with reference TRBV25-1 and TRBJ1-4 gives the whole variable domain EADIYQTPRYLVIGTGKKITLECSQTMGHDKMYWYQQDPGMELHLIHYSYGVNSTEKGDLSSESTVSRIRTEHFPLTLESARPSHTSQYLCASSRGDEKLFFGSGTQLSVL.

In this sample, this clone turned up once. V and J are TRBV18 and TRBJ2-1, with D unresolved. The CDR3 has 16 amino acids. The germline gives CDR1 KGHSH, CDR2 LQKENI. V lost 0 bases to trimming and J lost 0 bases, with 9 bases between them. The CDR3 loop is CASSPPKRSSYNEQFF. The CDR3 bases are TGTGCCAGCTCACCACCGAAAAGGAGCTCCTACAATGAGCAGTTCTTC.

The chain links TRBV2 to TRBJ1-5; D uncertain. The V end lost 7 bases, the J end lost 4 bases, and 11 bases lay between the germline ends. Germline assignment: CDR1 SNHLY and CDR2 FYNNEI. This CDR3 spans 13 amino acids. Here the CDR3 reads CASKPGVNQPQHF. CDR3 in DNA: TGTGCCAGCAAGCCCGGGGTAAATCAGCCCCAGCATTTT.

The CDR3 DNA reads as TGTGCCATTGGCCCCGGGACAAGTAATTCACCCCTCCACTTT. Protein: CAIGPGTSNSPLHF. The rearrangement links TRBV10-3 to TRBJ1-6, with TRBD1 as a possible D gene (6 bases). The V gene lost 9 bases and the J gene lost 6 bases, with 15 bases spanning the gap. The CDR3 runs 14 residues. CDR1 is ENHRY and CDR2 is SYGVKD in the germline V gene.

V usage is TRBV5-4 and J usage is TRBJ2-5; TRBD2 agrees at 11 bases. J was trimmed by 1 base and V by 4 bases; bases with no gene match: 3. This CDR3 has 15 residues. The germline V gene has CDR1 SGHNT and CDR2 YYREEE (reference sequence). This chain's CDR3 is CASSRSGGAQETQYF. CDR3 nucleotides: TGTGCCAGCAGCCGTAGCGGGGGGGCCCAAGAGACCCAGTACTTC. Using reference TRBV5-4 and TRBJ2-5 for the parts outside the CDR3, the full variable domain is ETGVTQSPTHLIKTRGQQVTLRCSSQSGHNTVSWYQQALGQGPQFIFQYYREEENGRGNFPPRFSGLQFPNYSSELNVNALELDDSALYLCASSRSGGAQETQYFGPGTRLLVL.

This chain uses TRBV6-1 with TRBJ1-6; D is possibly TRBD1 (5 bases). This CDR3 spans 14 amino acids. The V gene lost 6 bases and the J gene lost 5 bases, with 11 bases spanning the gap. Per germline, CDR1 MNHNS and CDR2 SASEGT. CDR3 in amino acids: CASRITGDNSPLHF. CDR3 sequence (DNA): TGTGCCAGCAGAATAACAGGAGATAATTCACCCCTCCACTTT.

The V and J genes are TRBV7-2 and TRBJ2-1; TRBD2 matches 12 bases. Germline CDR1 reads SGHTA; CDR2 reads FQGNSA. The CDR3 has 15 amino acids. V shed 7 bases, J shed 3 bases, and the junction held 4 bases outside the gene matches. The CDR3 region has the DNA TGTGCCAGCACCCCTAGCGGGGGGGACTACAATGAGCAGTTCTTC. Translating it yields CASTPSGGDYNEQFF.

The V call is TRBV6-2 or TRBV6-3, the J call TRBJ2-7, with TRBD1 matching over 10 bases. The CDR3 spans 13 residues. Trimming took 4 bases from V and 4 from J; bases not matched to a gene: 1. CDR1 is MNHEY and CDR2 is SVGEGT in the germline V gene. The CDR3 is CASSWTGGYEQYF. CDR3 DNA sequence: TGTGCCAGCAGTTGGACAGGGGGATACGAGCAGTACTTC.

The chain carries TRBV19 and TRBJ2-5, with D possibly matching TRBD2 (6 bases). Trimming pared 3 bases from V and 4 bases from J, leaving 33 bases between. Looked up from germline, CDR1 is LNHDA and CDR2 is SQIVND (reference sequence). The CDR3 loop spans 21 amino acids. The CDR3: CASSITHPSLKGGEAAETQYF. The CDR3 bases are TGTGCCAGTAGTATCACTCACCCCTCCTTAAAAGGCGGGGAGGCGGCAGAGACCCAGTACTTC.

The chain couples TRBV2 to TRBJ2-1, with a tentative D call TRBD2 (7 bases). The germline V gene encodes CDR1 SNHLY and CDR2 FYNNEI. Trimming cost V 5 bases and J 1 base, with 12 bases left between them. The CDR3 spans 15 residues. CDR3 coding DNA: TGTGCCAGCAGTCCAGGGAGGGGGTCCTACAATGAGCAGTTCTTC. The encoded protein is CASSPGRGSYNEQFF.

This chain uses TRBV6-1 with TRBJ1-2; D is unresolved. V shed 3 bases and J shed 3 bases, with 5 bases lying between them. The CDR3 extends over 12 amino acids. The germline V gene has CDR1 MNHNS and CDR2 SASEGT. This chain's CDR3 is CASSDRDYGYTF. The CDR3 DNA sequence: TGTGCCAGCAGTGATCGTGACTATGGCTACACCTTC.

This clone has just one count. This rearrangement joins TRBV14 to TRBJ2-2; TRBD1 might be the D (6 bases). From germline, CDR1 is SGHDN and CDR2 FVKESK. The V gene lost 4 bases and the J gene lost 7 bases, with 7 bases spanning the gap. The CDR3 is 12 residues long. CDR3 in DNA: TGTGCCAGCAGCCCAGGGGACGGGGAGCTGTTTTTT. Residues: CASSPGDGELFF.

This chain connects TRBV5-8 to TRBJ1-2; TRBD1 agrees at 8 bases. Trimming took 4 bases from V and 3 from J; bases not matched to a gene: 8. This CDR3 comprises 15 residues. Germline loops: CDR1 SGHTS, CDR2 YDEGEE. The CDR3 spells CASSLWTGRDYGYTF. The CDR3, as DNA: TGTGCCAGCAGCCTATGGACAGGGAGAGACTATGGCTACACCTTC.

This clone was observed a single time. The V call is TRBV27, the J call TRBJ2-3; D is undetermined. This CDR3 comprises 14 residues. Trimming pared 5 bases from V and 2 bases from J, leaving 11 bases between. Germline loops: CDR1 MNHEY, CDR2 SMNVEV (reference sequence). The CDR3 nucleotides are TGTGCCAGCAGTCTACAGAGTTCCACAGATACGCAGTATTTT. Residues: CASSLQSSTDTQYF.

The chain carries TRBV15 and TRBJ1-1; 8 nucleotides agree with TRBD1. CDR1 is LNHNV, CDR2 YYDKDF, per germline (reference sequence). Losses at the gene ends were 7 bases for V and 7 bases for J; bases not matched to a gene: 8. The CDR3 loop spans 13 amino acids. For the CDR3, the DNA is TGTGCCACCACCTTCGGACAGGGCGGTGAAGCTTTCTTT. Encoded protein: CATTFGQGGEAFF.

CDR3 in amino acids: CSAFLTGGNQPQHF. Written as DNA, the CDR3 is TGCAGCGCCTTCCTGACAGGGGGTAATCAGCCCCAGCATTTT. This sequence joins TRBV29-1 and TRBJ1-5; 9 bases match TRBD1. This CDR3 comprises 14 residues. V was clipped by 7 bases and J by 4 bases; unmatched bases: 8. Germline lookup yields CDR1 SQVTM and CDR2 ANQGSEA.